Each of the 15 T cell receptor beta chains below was sequenced from the same sample in a study of cytomegalovirus exposure and HLA in healthy donors. The PCR had 60 Vbeta and 13 Jbeta primers. The protocol was immunoSEQ multiplex PCR, while the TCRdb copy is restricted to in-frame clones and leaves out a portion. Of 110,000 or so clones in the sample, around 80% were seen once. Sequencing used PBMCs. The receptors were gathered from a man in his forties in good health and CMV-seropositive.

This chain uses TRBV6-5 with TRBJ2-7; the D gene is possibly TRBD2 (6 bases). V was clipped by 6 bases and J by 0 bases, with 15 bases between them. CDR1 and CDR2 from the germline V gene are MNHEY and SVGAGI. The CDR3 length is 15 residues. The CDR3 protein is CASSPSGPSSYEQYF. Here the CDR3 DNA reads TGTGCCAGCAGCCCAAGCGGGCCTAGCTCCTACGAGCAGTACTTC.

This clone came up once. The CDR3 DNA is TGTGCCAGCAGTTTTAGGCAGGGGAGACACGAGCAGTACTTC. Translation: CASSFRQGRHEQYF. J is TRBJ2-7 and V is TRBV28, with D perhaps matching TRBD1 (6 bases). V lost 3 bases to trimming and J lost 5 bases, with 14 bases between them. Looked up from germline, CDR1 is MDHEN and CDR2 is SYDVKM. The CDR3 is 14 amino acids.

V gene TRBV7-9 combines with J gene TRBJ2-1; 11 bases are a match to TRBD2. There are 15 residues in the CDR3. Germline values: CDR1 SEHNR, CDR2 FQNEAQ (reference sequence). The V gene end was trimmed by 3 bases and the J gene end by 6 bases; junction bases not matched to a gene: 4. In DNA, the CDR3 is TGTGCCAGCAGCTTTGGGACTAGCGGCTCCAATGAGCAGTTCTTC. It translates to CASSFGTSGSNEQFF. Drawing the rest from reference TRBV7-9 and TRBJ2-1, the complete variable domain is DTGVSQNPRHKITKRGQNVTFRCDPISEHNRLYWYRQTLGQGPEFLTYFQNEAQLEKSRLLSDRFSAERPKGSFSTLEIQRTEQGDSAMYLCASSFGTSGSNEQFFGPGTRLTVL.

The CDR3 DNA reads TGTGCCAGCAGCTTATCCCGGTCGGGGGAGACCCAGTACTTC. Translation gives CASSLSRSGETQYF. The chain recombines TRBV11-3 with TRBJ2-5; tentatively, D is TRBD2 (5 bases). This CDR3 is 14 amino acids long. Trimming took 2 bases from V and 5 from J, leaving 12 bases between them. Germline values: CDR1 SGHNT, CDR2 YENEEA.

This chain joins TRBV5-6 and TRBJ1-1; D remains unclear. The CDR3 covers 13 residues. Germline V lookup: CDR1 SGHDT, CDR2 YYEEEE. The V gene lost 1 base and the J gene lost 0 bases, with 4 bases spanning the gap. The CDR3 region has the DNA TGTGCCAGCAGCTTGCTCGTGAACACTGAAGCTTTCTTT. As protein: CASSLLVNTEAFF.

The chain has TRBV5-1 and TRBJ2-5; D is perhaps TRBD1 (5 bases). Germline CDR1 and CDR2: SGHRS and YFSETQ. The V end was cut by 9 bases, the J end by 6 bases, with 27 bases between. There are 16 residues in the CDR3. CDR3 amino acids: CAIIIRQPTRRKTQYF. Here the CDR3 DNA reads TGCGCCATCATAATCCGACAGCCTACCAGGAGAAAGACCCAGTACTTC.

This clone was counted only a few times. The chain combines TRBV27 with TRBJ2-3, with 7 bases aligning to TRBD2. The germline gives CDR1 MNHEY, CDR2 SMNVEV (reference sequence). The V and J ends lost 8 bases and 5 bases, in that order; junction bases with no gene match: 7. The CDR3 runs to 13 residues. CDR3: CASGGGSVDTQYF. The DNA for the CDR3 is TGTGCCAGCGGGGGGGGGAGTGTAGATACGCAGTATTTT.

The chain links TRBV7-9 to TRBJ2-3, with 7 bases lining up with TRBD1. The CDR3 runs to 12 residues. Germline CDR1 reads SEHNR; CDR2 reads FQNEAQ (reference sequence). Trimming removed 5 bases from V and 6 bases from J; junction bases left unmatched: 2. Here the CDR3 reads CASSAGGDTQYF. The CDR3 DNA is TGTGCCAGCAGCGCAGGGGGTGATACGCAGTATTTT. Full variable domain (outside the CDR3, taken from reference TRBV7-9 and TRBJ2-3): DTGVSQNPRHKITKRGQNVTFRCDPISEHNRLYWYRQTLGQGPEFLTYFQNEAQLEKSRLLSDRFSAERPKGSFSTLEIQRTEQGDSAMYLCASSAGGDTQYFGPGTRLTVL.

CDR3 in amino acids: CASSLWAGEQETQYF. The CDR3 DNA follows: TGTGCCAGCAGTCTCTGGGCGGGAGAACAAGAGACCCAGTACTTC. The chain has TRBV11-3 and TRBJ2-5, with 7 bases matching TRBD2. With V trimmed by 6 bases and J by 2 bases, 9 bases remained unmatched. The CDR3 consists of 15 residues. Germline V lookup: CDR1 SGHNT, CDR2 YENEEA.

J is TRBJ2-2 and V is TRBV5-6, with TRBD2 matching 7 bases. This CDR3 has 15 residues. After removal of 2 bases from V and 4 bases from J, the junction contained 5 bases not matched to a gene. The V gene's germline CDR1 is SGHDT and CDR2 YYEEEE. CDR3 DNA: TGTGCCAGCAGCTTTGCGGGAGTTGGCACCGGGGAGCTGTTTTTT. Amino acids: CASSFAGVGTGELFF.

J is TRBJ1-6 and V is TRBV7-3; a possible D gene is TRBD1 (6 bases). The CDR3 runs to 15 residues. Germline lookup yields CDR1 SGHTA and CDR2 FQGTGA. Deletions cut 3 bases from V and 8 bases from J, with 14 bases between. CDR3 bases: TGTGCCAGCAGCTTCGCAGGGGCGCCCCATTCACCCCTCCACTTT. Residues: CASSFAGAPHSPLHF.

This clone was seen a handful of times. As the CDR3 is not closed by the conserved phenylalanine or tryptophan, this likely results from a read error. The limits of the CDR3 on the DNA are not certain, so only TCRdb's listed CDR3 is given. This chain connects TRBV27 to TRBJ2-7; whether TRBD1, the table's D call, matches the DNA was not checked. CDR1 and CDR2 (germline): MNHEY, SMNVEV (reference sequence). The CDR3 sequence runs 13 residues, both termini included. The CDR3 reads CASSPRLRDRYHL.

The sample holds one count of this clone. V is TRBV27 and J is TRBJ1-5, with a possible D match to TRBD1 (5 bases). The germline V gene encodes CDR1 MNHEY and CDR2 SMNVEV (reference sequence). V dropped 3 bases and J dropped 3 bases, with 15 bases sitting between them. CDR3 length: 16 amino acids. The CDR3 here is CASSLDNRYVNQPQHF. DNA of the CDR3: TGTGCCAGCAGTTTGGACAATCGTTATGTCAATCAGCCCCAGCATTTT.

V usage is TRBV10-1 and J usage is TRBJ1-1; D call uncertain. Between the trimmed V and J ends, which lost 6 bases and 3 bases, there was a span of 8 bases. The CDR3 has 12 amino acids. Germline V gene sequence: CDR1 WNHNN, CDR2 SYGVQD (reference sequence). CDR3 protein: CASSHGDTEAFF. The CDR3 DNA reads TGCGCCAGCAGCCACGGAGACACTGAAGCTTTCTTT.

V gene TRBV19 combines with J gene TRBJ2-5, with D possibly matching TRBD2 (6 bases). The CDR3 contains 14 residues. V lost 10 bases and J 0 bases, leaving 15 bases between the germline ends. In germline, CDR1 is LNHDA, CDR2 SQIVND (reference sequence). CDR3 in DNA: TGTGCCACGAGAACCCGGGGGTACCAAGAGACCCAGTACTTC. Its translation: CATRTRGYQETQYF.